A single sample is the source of the 11 T cell receptor beta chains below, sequenced in a study of cytomegalovirus exposure and HLA in healthy donors. The PCR employed 60 Vbeta primers together with 13 Jbeta primers. Only in-frame clones appear in the TCRdb table, and some are missing; sequencing was by immunoSEQ multiplex PCR. Of 120,000 to 150,000 clones listed, 60% to 80% are singletons. Sequencing was done on a sample of PBMCs. These receptors were taken from a woman aged 25-40 years in good health and CMV-seronegative.

This clone was recorded a few times. The genes are TRBV18 and TRBJ2-2; D is possibly TRBD2 (5 bases). This CDR3 is built from 16 residues. Trimming pared 0 bases from V and 0 bases from J, leaving 8 bases between. Germline V gene sequence: CDR1 KGHSH, CDR2 LQKENI. CDR3 nucleotide sequence: TGTGCCAGCTCACCACCGAACGGGGCGAACACCGGGGAGCTGTTTTTT. Encoded protein: CASSPPNGANTGELFF.

Remarks on this clone: Different DNA sequences within this sample yield the same CDR3. V gene TRBV18 combines with J gene TRBJ1-1; D not certain. Trimming took 2 bases from V and 3 from J, leaving 10 bases between them. This CDR3 comprises 14 residues. Germline V lookup: CDR1 KGHSH, CDR2 LQKENI. DNA for the CDR3: TGTGCCAGCTCACCAGAGGGTGGGGACACTGAAGCTTTCTTT. Encoded protein: CASSPEGGDTEAFF.

The rearrangement joins TRBV7-3 to TRBJ1-6, with 8 bases matching TRBD1. Germline V gene sequence: CDR1 SGHTA, CDR2 FQGTGA. This CDR3 is 15 amino acids long. Trimming cost V 5 bases and J 10 bases; bases outside gene matches: 10. As DNA, the CDR3 is TGTGCCAGCAGCGCCCGGACAGGGCGACAATCACCCCTCCACTTT. Encoded protein: CASSARTGRQSPLHF.

This clone appeared a single time. V is TRBV29-1 and J is TRBJ1-2; a weak D match, TRBD1 (6 bases). Trimming left V 2 bases short and J 4 bases short, with 17 bases between. The CDR3 length is 15 residues. The germline V gene encodes CDR1 SQVTM and CDR2 ANQGSEA. CDR3 loop: CSVELVLGARYGYTF. DNA of the CDR3: TGCAGCGTTGAACTGGTATTGGGGGCCCGCTATGGCTACACCTTC.

The chain links TRBV6-1 to TRBJ1-6, with D tentatively TRBD1 (5 bases). CDR1 and CDR2 (germline): MNHNS, SASEGT. The CDR3 is made up of 12 amino acids. V was trimmed by 6 bases and J by 6 bases, leaving 6 bases between them. The CDR3, as DNA: TGTGCCAGCAGGACAGTTAATTCACCCCTCCACTTT. Its translation: CASRTVNSPLHF.

The sample holds one count of this clone. One end of the junction fails to match germline, which may point to a read error. The rearrangement joins TRBV6-1 to TRBJ2-5, with 9 bases matching TRBD1. The CDR3 has 15 amino acids. Germline loops: CDR1 MNHNS, CDR2 SASEGT. CDR3 in DNA: TGTGCCAGCAGTAAAGCCCGGGACAGGGTAGAGACCCAGTACTTC. It encodes CASSKARDRVETQYF.

The chain carries TRBV5-1 and TRBJ1-2, with a possible D match to TRBD1 (5 bases). CDR1 and CDR2 from the germline V gene are SGHRS and YFSETQ. CDR3 length: 13 amino acids. Trimming stripped 6 bases from V and 4 bases from J, with 13 bases between. The CDR3 DNA sequence: TGCGCCAGCACCGTAACAGGACCCTATGGCTACACCTTC. It specifies CASTVTGPYGYTF.

The gene calls are TRBV30 and TRBJ2-7; unclear D gene. Germline V gene lookup returns CDR1 GTSNPN and CDR2 SVGIG (reference sequence). The V gene lost 7 bases and the J gene lost 0 bases, with 7 bases spanning the gap. This CDR3 is built from 11 residues. The CDR3 is CASDTSYEQYF. DNA for the CDR3: TGTGCCTCCGACACCTCCTACGAGCAGTACTTC.

This clone was seen a single time. The chain uses TRBV7-9 and TRBJ1-2; TRBD1 is a possible D gene (5 bases). Germline V gene sequence: CDR1 SEHNR, CDR2 FQNEAQ (reference sequence). The CDR3 loop spans 16 amino acids. Trimming stripped 1 base from V and 2 bases from J, with 14 bases between. The DNA for the CDR3 is TGTGCCAGCAGCTTAGTTGCCGGGGGAAAAAACTATGGCTACACCTTC. This codes for CASSLVAGGKNYGYTF. The full variable domain, its missing parts supplied by reference TRBV7-9 and TRBJ1-2, is DTGVSQNPRHKITKRGQNVTFRCDPISEHNRLYWYRQTLGQGPEFLTYFQNEAQLEKSRLLSDRFSAERPKGSFSTLEIQRTEQGDSAMYLCASSLVAGGKNYGYTFGSGTRLTVV.

The rearrangement joins TRBV30 to TRBJ1-1; maybe TRBD1 (5 bases). Trimming left V 8 bases short and J 1 base short, with 11 bases between. The CDR3 contains 12 residues. Germline CDR1 GTSNPN, CDR2 SVGIG (reference sequence). Here the CDR3 DNA reads TGTGCCAGGGAAGGGGCGAACACTGAAGCTTTCTTT. It yields the protein CAREGANTEAFF.

Comment on this clone: Other DNA sequences in the same sample also yield this CDR3. The chain combines TRBV20-1 with TRBJ2-1, with D maybe TRBD2 (5 bases). Germline assignment: CDR1 DFQATT and CDR2 SNEGSKA (reference sequence). The CDR3 is 11 residues long. V lost 2 bases, J lost 6 bases, and 5 bases lay in between. In DNA form, the CDR3 reads TGCAGTGCTAGACGGGGCAATGAGCAGTTCTTC. It codes for CSARRGNEQFF.